This TCR beta chain was sequenced for a study of Graves' ophthalmopathy and Graves' hyperthyroidism. At the level of the study: Peripheral blood was collected at initial diagnosis, before any treatment.

The sample holds many counts of this clonotype. This CDR3 is built from 13 residues. V was trimmed by 1 base and J by 5 bases, leaving 11 bases between them. Germline V CDR1 and CDR2: DFQATT, SNEGSKA (reference sequence). Other autoimmune diseases, uncontrolled infections, pregnancy and lactation each led to patient exclusion. Orbital computed tomography, thyroid ultrasound, TRAb, serum thyroxine and clinical symptoms formed the basis of diagnosis. Fresh peripheral blood, 8.5 to 10 ml, was the PBMC source. The authors amplified TCR beta CDR3 regions, and they did so from RNA transcripts for repertoire sequencing. First-round RT-PCR employed HTBI primers, with a second-round multiplex PCR after it. TCRdb itself ran the multiplex PCR reads through MiXCR, one entry per CDR3 protein. Among 500,000 to 800,000 distinct CDR3 sequences listed, under 50% were seen once.

The clonotype comes from an adult man with Graves' ophthalmopathy. Material for sequencing was peripheral blood. This chain links TRBV20-1 with TRBJ2-5; maybe TRBD1 (5 bases). The CDR3 spells CSARGQPTETQYF. The CDR3 nucleotides read TGCAGTGCTAGAGGACAGCCGACGGAGACCCAGTACTTC.